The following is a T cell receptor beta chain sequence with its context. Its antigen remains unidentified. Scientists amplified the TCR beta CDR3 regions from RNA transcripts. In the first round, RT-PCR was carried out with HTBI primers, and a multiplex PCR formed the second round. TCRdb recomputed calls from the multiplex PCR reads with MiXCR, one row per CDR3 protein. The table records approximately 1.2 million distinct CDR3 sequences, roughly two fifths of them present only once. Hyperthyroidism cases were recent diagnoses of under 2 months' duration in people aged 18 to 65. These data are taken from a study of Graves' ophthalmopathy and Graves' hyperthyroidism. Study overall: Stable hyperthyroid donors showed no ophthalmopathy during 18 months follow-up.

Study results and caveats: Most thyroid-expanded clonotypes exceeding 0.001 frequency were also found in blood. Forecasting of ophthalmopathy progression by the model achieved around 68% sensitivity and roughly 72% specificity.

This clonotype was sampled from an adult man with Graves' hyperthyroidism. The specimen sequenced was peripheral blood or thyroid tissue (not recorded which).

CDR3: CASRRGVIGNTIYF. The CDR3 nucleotides read TGTGCCAGCAGGCGGGGAGTAATCGGAAACACCATATATTTT. The genes are TRBV7-9 and TRBJ1-3; D not certain. The length of the CDR3 is 14 residues. Germline V gives CDR1 SEHNR, CDR2 FQNEAQ (reference sequence). The V end was cut by 6 bases, the J end by 4 bases, with 13 bases between.